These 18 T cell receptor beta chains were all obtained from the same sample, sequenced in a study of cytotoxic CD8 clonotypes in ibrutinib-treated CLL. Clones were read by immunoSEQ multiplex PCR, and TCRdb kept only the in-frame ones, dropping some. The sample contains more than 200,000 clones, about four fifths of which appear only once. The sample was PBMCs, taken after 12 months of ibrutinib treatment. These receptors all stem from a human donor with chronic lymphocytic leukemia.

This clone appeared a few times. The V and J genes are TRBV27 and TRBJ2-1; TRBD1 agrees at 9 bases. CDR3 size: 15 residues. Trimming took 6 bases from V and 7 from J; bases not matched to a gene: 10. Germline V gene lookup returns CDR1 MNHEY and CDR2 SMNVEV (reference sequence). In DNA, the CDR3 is TGTGCCAGCAGGCGCGGGACAGGGAGTGGAAATGAGCAGTTCTTC. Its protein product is CASRRGTGSGNEQFF.

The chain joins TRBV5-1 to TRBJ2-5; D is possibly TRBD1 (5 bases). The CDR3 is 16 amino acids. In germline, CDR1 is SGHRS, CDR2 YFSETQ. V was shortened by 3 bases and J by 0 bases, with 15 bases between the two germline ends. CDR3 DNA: TGCGCCAGCAGCTCCCAGACAGTTGAGTACCAAGAGACCCAGTACTTC. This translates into CASSSQTVEYQETQYF.

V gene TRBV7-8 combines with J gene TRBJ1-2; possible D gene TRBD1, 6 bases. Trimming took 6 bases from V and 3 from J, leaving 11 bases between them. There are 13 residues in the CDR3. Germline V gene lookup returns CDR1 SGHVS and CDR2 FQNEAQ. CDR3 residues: CASSNRDYYGYTF. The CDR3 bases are TGTGCCAGCAGTAACAGGGATTACTATGGCTACACCTTC.

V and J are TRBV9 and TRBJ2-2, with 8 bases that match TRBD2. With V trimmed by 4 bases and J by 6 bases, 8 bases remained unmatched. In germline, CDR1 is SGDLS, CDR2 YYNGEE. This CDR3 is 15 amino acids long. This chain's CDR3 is CASSPGLVRAGELFF. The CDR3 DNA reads TGTGCCAGCAGCCCGGGACTAGTGAGGGCCGGGGAGCTGTTTTTT.

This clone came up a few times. CDR3 amino acids: CASSARLAGPSTDTQYF. The CDR3, as DNA: TGTGCCAGCAGTGCTAGACTAGCGGGACCTAGCACAGATACGCAGTATTTT. V and J are TRBV25-1 and TRBJ2-3; TRBD2 matches at 11 bases. V lost 4 bases to trimming and J lost 0 bases; unmatched junction nucleotides: 6. The CDR3 is 17 residues long. In germline, CDR1 is MGHDK, CDR2 SYGVNS.

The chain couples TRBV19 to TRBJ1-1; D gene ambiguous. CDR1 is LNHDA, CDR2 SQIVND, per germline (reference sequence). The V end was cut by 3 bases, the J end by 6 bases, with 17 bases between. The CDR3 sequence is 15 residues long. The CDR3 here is CASSMWQGSNPEAFF. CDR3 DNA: TGTGCCAGTAGTATGTGGCAAGGGAGTAATCCTGAAGCTTTCTTT. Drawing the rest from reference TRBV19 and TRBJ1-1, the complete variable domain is DGGITQSPKYLFRKEGQNVTLSCEQNLNHDAMYWYRQDPGQGLRLIYYSQIVNDFQKGDIAEGYSVSREKKESFPLTVTSAQKNPTAFYLCASSMWQGSNPEAFFGQGTRLTVV.

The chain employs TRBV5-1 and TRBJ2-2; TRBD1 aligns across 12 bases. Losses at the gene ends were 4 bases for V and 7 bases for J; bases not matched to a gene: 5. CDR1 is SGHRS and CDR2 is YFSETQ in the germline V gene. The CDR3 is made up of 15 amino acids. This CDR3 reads CASSPGQGALGELFF. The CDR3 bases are TGCGCCAGCAGCCCGGGACAGGGGGCTCTCGGGGAGCTGTTTTTT.

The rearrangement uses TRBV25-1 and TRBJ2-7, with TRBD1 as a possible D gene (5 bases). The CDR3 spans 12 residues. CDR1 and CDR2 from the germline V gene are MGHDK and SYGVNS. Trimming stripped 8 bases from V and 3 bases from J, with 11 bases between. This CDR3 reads CASQGARYEQYF. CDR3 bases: TGTGCCAGCCAGGGTGCCCGCTACGAGCAGTACTTC.

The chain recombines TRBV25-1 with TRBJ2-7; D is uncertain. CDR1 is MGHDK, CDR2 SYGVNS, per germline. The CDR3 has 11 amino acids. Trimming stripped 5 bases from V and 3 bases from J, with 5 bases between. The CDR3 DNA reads TGTGCCAGCAGTAGAGTCTACGAGCAGTACTTC. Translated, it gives CASSRVYEQYF.

CDR3: CASSLARDRRPNTEAFF. CDR3 bases: TGTGCCAGCAGCTTGGCCAGGGACAGGAGACCGAACACTGAAGCTTTCTTT. V and J are TRBV5-6 and TRBJ1-1; TRBD1 matches at 8 bases. This CDR3 spans 17 amino acids. CDR1 and CDR2 (germline): SGHDT, YYEEEE. V dropped 0 bases and J dropped 1; count of bases not matched to a gene: 8.

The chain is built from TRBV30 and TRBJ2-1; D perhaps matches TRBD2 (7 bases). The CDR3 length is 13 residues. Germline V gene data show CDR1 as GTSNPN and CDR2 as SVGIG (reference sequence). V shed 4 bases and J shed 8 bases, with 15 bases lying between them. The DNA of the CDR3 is TGTGCCTGGACCGCGTCGGGGGGCGATGAGCAGTTCTTC. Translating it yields CAWTASGGDEQFF.

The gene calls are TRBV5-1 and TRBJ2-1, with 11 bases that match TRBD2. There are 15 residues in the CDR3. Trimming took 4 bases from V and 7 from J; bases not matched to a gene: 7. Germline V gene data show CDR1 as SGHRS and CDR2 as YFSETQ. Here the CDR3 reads CASSPTSGTINEQFF. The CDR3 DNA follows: TGCGCCAGCAGCCCGACTAGCGGGACCATTAATGAGCAGTTCTTC.

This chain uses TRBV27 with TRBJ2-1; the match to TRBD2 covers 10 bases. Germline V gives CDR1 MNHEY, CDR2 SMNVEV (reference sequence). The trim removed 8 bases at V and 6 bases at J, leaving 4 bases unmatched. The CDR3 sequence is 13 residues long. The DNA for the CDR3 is TGTGCCAGCTCAGTAGCGGGAGGCAATGAGCAGTTCTTC. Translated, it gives CASSVAGGNEQFF.

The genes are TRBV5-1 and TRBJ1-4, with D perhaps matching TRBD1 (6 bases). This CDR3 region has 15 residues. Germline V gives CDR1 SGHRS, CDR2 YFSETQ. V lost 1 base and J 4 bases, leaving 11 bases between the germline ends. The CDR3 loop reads CASSLMSGDNEKLFF. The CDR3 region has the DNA TGCGCCAGCAGCTTGATGTCAGGGGATAATGAAAAACTGTTTTTT.

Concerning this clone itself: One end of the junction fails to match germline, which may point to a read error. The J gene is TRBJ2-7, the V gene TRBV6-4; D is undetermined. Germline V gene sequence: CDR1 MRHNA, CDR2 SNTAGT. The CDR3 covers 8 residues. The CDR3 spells CASEKGSF. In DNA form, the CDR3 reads TGTGCCAGTGAGAAGGGCTCTTTC.

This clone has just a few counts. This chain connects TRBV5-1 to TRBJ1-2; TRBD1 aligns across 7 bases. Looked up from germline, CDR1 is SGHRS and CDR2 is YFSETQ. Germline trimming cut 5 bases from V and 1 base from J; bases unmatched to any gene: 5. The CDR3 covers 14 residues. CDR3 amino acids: CASSPGQHNYGYTF. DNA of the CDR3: TGCGCCAGCAGTCCGGGACAGCATAACTATGGCTACACCTTC. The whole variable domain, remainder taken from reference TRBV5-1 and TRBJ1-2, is KAGVTQTPRYLIKTRGQQVTLSCSPISGHRSVSWYQQTPGQGLQFLFEYFSETQRNKGNFPGRFSGRQFSNSRSEMNVSTLELGDSALYLCASSPGQHNYGYTFGSGTRLTVV.

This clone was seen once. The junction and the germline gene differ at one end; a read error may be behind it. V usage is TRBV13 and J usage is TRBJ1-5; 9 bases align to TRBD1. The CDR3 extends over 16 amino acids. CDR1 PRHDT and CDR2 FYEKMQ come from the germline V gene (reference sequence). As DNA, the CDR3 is TGTACCAGCAGCTTGGGGGACAGGGAAGGCAATCAGCCCCAGCATTTT. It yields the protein CTSSLGDREGNQPQHF.

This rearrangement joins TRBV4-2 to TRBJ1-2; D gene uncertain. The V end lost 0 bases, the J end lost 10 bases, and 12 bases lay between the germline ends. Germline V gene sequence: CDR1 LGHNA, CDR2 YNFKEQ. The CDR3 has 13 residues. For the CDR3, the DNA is TGTGCCAGCAGCCAAGACTCCATTTTTTTCTACACCTTC. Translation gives CASSQDSIFFYTF.